The rows below give T cell receptor beta chains drawn from one sample of a study of blood T cell repertoires in COVID-19. The assay was immunoSEQ multiplex PCR, and TCRdb's table has in-frame clones only and misses some. The table has around 100,000 clones, about 82% seen once. The sequenced sample consisted of peripheral blood. Every receptor here comes from a man aged 45-65 years with active or convalescent COVID-19. Each CDR3 is given with its conserved first and last residue. Fields, in order: clone size, J gene, CDR3 length, V gene, D gene, CDR3 protein, CDR3 DNA. A D gene is named only where the DNA matches it firmly. A row's size may be missing; if present it is once, few, many or a size class.

few	TRBJ1-1	16	TRBV7-6	.	CASSPRVGQMNTEAFF	TGTGCCAGCAGCCCCCGGGTGGGACAAATGAACACTGAAGCTTTCTTT
.	TRBJ2-7	13	TRBV20-1	TRBD2	CSASGGGQDEQYF	TGCAGTGCCAGTGGCGGGGGGCAGGACGAGCAGTACTTC
.	TRBJ2-5	15	TRBV6-5	TRBD2	CASSKRVREGETQYF	TGTGCCAGCAGTAAACGGGTCCGGGAGGGAGAGACCCAGTACTTC
.	TRBJ1-5	19	TRBV21-1	.	CASSRVGQGLKDSNQPQHF	TGTGCCAGCAGCCGCGTAGGCCAGGGGCTAAAAGATAGCAATCAGCCCCAGCATTTT
.	TRBJ1-6	15	TRBV4-1	.	CASSQDARGDSPLHF	TGCGCCAGCAGCCAAGATGCCAGGGGTGATTCACCCCTCCACTTT
many	TRBJ2-1	14	TRBV19	.	CASTPIRSSNEQFF	TGTGCCAGTACCCCAATCAGGTCGAGCAATGAGCAGTTCTTC
.	TRBJ1-2	16	TRBV6-5	TRBD1	CASSYSVGGSNYGYTF	TGTGCCAGCAGTTACTCGGTAGGGGGCTCTAACTATGGCTACACCTTC
.	TRBJ2-7	15	TRBV27	.	CASSPRGAPTYEQYF	TGTGCCAGCAGTCCCCGGGGGGCCCCCACCTACGAGCAGTACTTC
.	TRBJ1-1	14	TRBV11-1	.	CASSLGGLNTEAFF	TGTGCCAGCTCGCTGGGGGGGCTGAACACTGAAGCTTTCTTT
.	TRBJ2-1	19	TRBV9	.	CASSVGAWRGEFSHNEQFF	TGTGCCAGCAGCGTAGGGGCCTGGCGGGGCGAATTCTCCCACAATGAGCAGTTCTTC
.	TRBJ1-3	15	TRBV3-1/TRBV3-2	TRBD1	CASSSRGLGGNTIYF	TGTGCCAGCAGCTCCAGGGGGCTCGGTGGAAACACCATATATTTT
.	TRBJ2-7	16	TRBV13	TRBD2	CASSSVLAGVAYEQYF	TGTGCCAGCAGCTCCGTTCTAGCGGGAGTGGCCTACGAGCAGTACTTC
.	TRBJ2-1	16	TRBV30	TRBD1	CAWSHGAGGIYNEQFF	TGTGCCTGGAGCCATGGGGCAGGGGGCATTTACAATGAGCAGTTCTTC
.	TRBJ1-1	16	TRBV18	.	CASSPMDNPMNTEAFF	TGTGCCAGCTCACCTATGGACAACCCAATGAACACTGAAGCTTTCTTT
.	TRBJ1-4	14	TRBV18	.	CASQGGTTNEKLFF	TGTGCCAGCCAGGGTGGGACTACTAATGAAAAACTGTTTTTT
.	TRBJ1-2	16	TRBV3-1/TRBV3-2	.	CASSFGQLQTNYGYTF	TGTGCCAGCAGTTTCGGACAACTTCAAACTAACTATGGCTACACCTTC
.	TRBJ2-1	16	TRBV5-1	TRBD2	CASLAGGTSVNNEQFF	TGCGCCAGCTTGGCGGGAGGGACTAGCGTAAACAATGAGCAGTTCTTC
.	TRBJ2-2	15	TRBV6-1	.	CASSEAQGFDGELFF	TGTGCCAGCAGTGAAGCGCAGGGCTTTGACGGGGAGCTGTTTTTT
.	TRBJ2-2	15	TRBV5-4	TRBD2	CASSWAGASTGELFF	TGTGCCAGCAGTTGGGCGGGAGCGAGCACCGGGGAGCTGTTTTTT
.	TRBJ1-2	13	TRBV5-6	TRBD1	CASSLRGQGGYTF	TGTGCCAGCAGCTTAAGGGGACAGGGGGGCTACACCTTC
.	TRBJ2-2	15	TRBV18	TRBD1	CASSPGQTNTGELFF	TGTGCCAGCTCACCGGGACAGACGAACACCGGGGAGCTGTTTTTT
.	TRBJ1-2	13	TRBV5-4	TRBD1	CASNKDRAWSYTF	TGTGCCAGCAACAAGGACAGGGCGTGGAGCTACACCTTC
.	TRBJ2-5	15	TRBV30	.	CAWNQALQGKETQYF	TGTGCCTGGAATCAAGCACTACAGGGCAAAGAGACCCAGTACTTC
.	TRBJ2-7	15	TRBV18	TRBD1	CASSLAGTAVREQYF	TGTGCCAGCTCACTCGCCGGGACAGCAGTTCGGGAGCAGTACTTC
.	TRBJ1-2	11	TRBV2	.	CASRQFYGYTF	TGTGCCAGCAGACAGTTCTATGGCTACACCTTC
.	TRBJ2-1	14	TRBV7-8	TRBD2	CASSPGTSSVEQFF	TGTGCCAGCAGCCCCGGGACTAGCAGTGTTGAGCAGTTCTTC
.	TRBJ1-3	15	TRBV5-1	.	CASSLFGRSGNTIYF	TGCGCCAGCAGCTTGTTCGGCAGGTCGGGAAACACCATATATTTT
few	TRBJ1-1	13	TRBV12-5	.	CASGLRQGNLAFF	TGTGCTAGTGGTTTGCGGCAGGGTAATTTAGCTTTCTTT